These 27 T cell receptor beta chains were all obtained from the same sample, sequenced in a study of human T cells and chemical hapten exposure. TCRdb reprocessed the RACE reads via MiXCR and lists one record per CDR3 protein. Found here are about 260,000 distinct CDR3 sequences, 8.6% of them singletons; the top ten hold approximately 2.2%. Time point denoted: pre-sensitization, week 0. Sample treatment: therapeutic diphenylcyclopropenone sensitization with weekly scalp DPC. The sequencing here drew on whole blood, taken in connection with sensitization to the hapten diphenylcyclopropenone (DPC). The source is a woman between 35 and 50 years old with alopecia areata. Some clones in this sample may be carry-over from other donors' samples.

This chain connects TRBV28 to TRBJ2-7; D is possibly TRBD1 (6 bases). The V end lost 3 bases, the J end lost 0 bases, and 18 bases lay between the germline ends. Germline CDR1 MDHEN, CDR2 SYDVKM. The CDR3 sequence is 17 residues long. The CDR3 nucleotides are TGTGCCAGCAGTTTTTTGCCCCGGGACACGCACTCCTACGAGCAGTACTTC. This gives the protein CASSFLPRDTHSYEQYF. Full variable domain (outside the CDR3, taken from reference TRBV28 and TRBJ2-7): DVKVTQSSRYLVKRTGEKVFLECVQDMDHENMFWYRQDPGLGLRLIYFSYDVKMKEKGDIPEGYSVSREKKERFSLILESASTNQTSMYLCASSFLPRDTHSYEQYFGPGTRLTVT.

The chain links TRBV14 to TRBJ2-3; D gene uncertain. Trimming removed 0 bases at V and 6 bases at J, with 7 bases between. CDR3 length equals 13 residues. Germline V gene sequence: CDR1 SGHDN, CDR2 FVKESK. The CDR3 spells CASSQDIRDTQYF. CDR3 coding DNA: TGTGCCAGCAGCCAAGATATCCGGGATACGCAGTATTTT. The full variable domain, completed using reference TRBV14 and TRBJ2-3, is EAGVTQFPSHSVIEKGQTVTLRCDPISGHDNLYWYRRVMGKEIKFLLHFVKESKQDESGMPNNRFLAERTGGTYSTLKVQPAELEDSGVYFCASSQDIRDTQYFGPGTRLTVL.

This chain joins TRBV27 and TRBJ2-3, with D possibly being TRBD1 or TRBD2 (5 bases each). Trimming cost V 0 bases and J 8 bases, with 6 bases left between them. From germline, CDR1 is MNHEY and CDR2 SMNVEV (reference sequence). This CDR3 has 12 residues. Here the CDR3 DNA reads TGTGCCAGCAGTTTATCGAGGGGTACGCAGTATTTT. It is translated as CASSLSRGTQYF.

The genes are TRBV7-2 and TRBJ2-5; D is possibly TRBD1 (8 bases). CDR3 length: 16 amino acids. CDR1 and CDR2 (germline): SGHTA, FQGNSA. Trimming removed 4 bases at V and 7 bases at J, with 22 bases between. The CDR3 sequence: CASSSRTSTGGGTQYF. DNA of the CDR3: TGTGCCAGCAGCTCCAGGACTAGTACAGGGGGTGGGACCCAGTACTTC.

The gene calls are TRBV9 and TRBJ2-3; 8 nucleotides match TRBD1. This CDR3 has 14 amino acids. Unmatched junction bases numbered 3, after V lost 3 bases and J lost 3 bases. Per the germline V gene, CDR1 is SGDLS and CDR2 is YYNGEE. CDR3 sequence: CASSARQGTDTQYF. The DNA for the CDR3 is TGTGCCAGCAGCGCAAGACAGGGGACAGATACGCAGTATTTT.

The chain carries TRBV2 and TRBJ2-5; D is uncertain. The germline V gene has CDR1 SNHLY and CDR2 FYNNEI. The CDR3 has 12 amino acids. Trimming cost V 2 bases and J 2 bases, with 3 bases left between them. The CDR3 loop reads CASSETQETQYF. The CDR3 DNA is TGTGCCAGCAGTGAAACGCAAGAGACCCAGTACTTC.

This sequence joins TRBV7-8 and TRBJ2-4; D not resolved. V shed 5 bases and J shed 1 base, with 6 bases lying between them. CDR3 length equals 13 residues. The germline gives CDR1 SGHVS, CDR2 FQNEAQ. CDR3: CASSPSAKNIQYF. The CDR3 nucleotides read TGTGCCAGCAGCCCAAGTGCCAAAAACATTCAGTACTTC.

This clonotype was counted a few times. The gene calls are TRBV7-9 and TRBJ2-7; possible D gene TRBD1, 6 bases. CDR1 is SEHNR and CDR2 is FQNEAQ in the germline V gene (reference sequence). This CDR3 comprises 14 residues. The germline V and J ends were trimmed by 3 bases and 0 bases, with 9 bases remaining between them. DNA of the CDR3: TGTGCCAGCAGCTTCGGGACACCCTCCTACGAGCAGTACTTC. Amino acids: CASSFGTPSYEQYF.

Only a few counts were recorded for this clonotype. The chain employs TRBV20-1 and TRBJ2-5; TRBD2 might be the D (6 bases). V lost 6 bases and J 1 base, leaving 15 bases between the germline ends. In germline, CDR1 is DFQATT, CDR2 SNEGSKA (reference sequence). CDR3 size: 14 residues. CDR3: CSAPNGGGQETQYF. Written as DNA, the CDR3 is TGCAGTGCCCCGAATGGGGGAGGCCAAGAGACCCAGTACTTC.

A few counts support this clonotype. The chain combines TRBV4-1 with TRBJ2-2; 8 bases agree with TRBD1. V was clipped by 1 base and J by 6 bases; unmatched bases: 10. In germline, CDR1 is MGHRA, CDR2 YSYEKL. The CDR3 spans 17 residues. The CDR3 DNA is TGCGCCAGCAGCCAAGGAGGCGGACAGGGAGGTCCCGGGGAGCTGTTTTTT. Encoded protein: CASSQGGGQGGPGELFF.

V and J are TRBV27 and TRBJ2-1; no definite D call. From germline, CDR1 is MNHEY and CDR2 SMNVEV (reference sequence). The CDR3 spans 13 residues. Between the trimmed V and J ends, which lost 6 bases and 7 bases, there was a span of 13 bases. The CDR3 DNA sequence: TGTGCCAGCAGCCGACTCGGTCGGAATGAGCAGTTCTTC. Protein product: CASSRLGRNEQFF.

This clonotype has more than one count but fewer than ten. This chain connects TRBV20-1 to TRBJ1-2; the D gene is possibly TRBD1 (5 bases). CDR1 is DFQATT, CDR2 SNEGSKA, per germline (reference sequence). Trimming stripped 0 bases from V and 6 bases from J, with 11 bases between. The CDR3 covers 13 residues. CDR3 amino acids: CSARDQGTDGYTF. For the CDR3, the DNA is TGCAGTGCTAGAGATCAAGGGACGGATGGCTACACCTTC.

This clonotype was recorded many times. V is TRBV28 and J is TRBJ1-3; possibly TRBD1 for D (5 bases). The germline gives CDR1 MDHEN, CDR2 SYDVKM. This CDR3 has 14 amino acids. Trimming took 3 bases from V and 4 from J, leaving 10 bases between them. The CDR3: CASSFVTEGNTIYF. The CDR3 DNA reads TGTGCCAGCAGTTTCGTGACAGAAGGAAACACCATATATTTT.

This chain joins TRBV30 and TRBJ1-2; TRBD1 agrees at 7 bases. CDR1 GTSNPN and CDR2 SVGIG come from the germline V gene (reference sequence). This CDR3 comprises 13 residues. With 8 bases clipped from V and 0 bases from J, the junction kept 6 bases outside the gene matches. The CDR3 region has the DNA TGTGCCCGAAACAGGGGACCTAACTATGGCTACACCTTC. This sequence encodes CARNRGPNYGYTF.

This clonotype was detected many times. The chain links TRBV12-5 to TRBJ2-2; 10 bases line up with TRBD2. V shed 4 bases, J shed 0 bases, and the junction held 5 bases outside the gene matches. The germline V gene has CDR1 LGHNT and CDR2 FRNRAP. The CDR3 is made up of 17 amino acids. CDR3 protein: CASGSGLAATNTGELFF. The CDR3 DNA follows: TGTGCTAGTGGTTCCGGACTAGCGGCTACGAACACCGGGGAGCTGTTTTTT.

This clonotype was detected only a few times. The chain is built from TRBV29-1 and TRBJ2-3, with D perhaps matching TRBD1 or TRBD2 (5 bases each). With 3 bases removed from V and 4 bases from J, the gap between germline ends came to 11 bases. Germline CDR1 SQVTM, CDR2 ANQGSEA. There are 13 residues in the CDR3. Here the CDR3 reads CSVEAGRADTQYF. The DNA of the CDR3 is TGCAGCGTTGAGGCAGGGAGAGCAGATACGCAGTATTTT.

This clonotype has ten or more counts. The chain combines TRBV4-1 with TRBJ2-7, with D perhaps TRBD2 (5 bases). V lost 0 bases to trimming and J lost 5 bases, with 11 bases between them. Germline CDR1 is MGHRA and CDR2 is YSYEKL. The CDR3 totals 14 residues. Here the CDR3 reads CASSQEAGLDEQYF. The CDR3, as DNA: TGCGCCAGCAGCCAAGAGGCGGGTTTGGACGAGCAGTACTTC.

This chain joins TRBV12-3 or TRBV12-4 and TRBJ2-7; 7 bases agree with TRBD2. CDR3 length: 12 amino acids. The V segment lost 3 bases and the J segment 6 bases; nucleotides outside the gene matches: 2. This CDR3 reads CASSLLAGEQYF. In nucleotides, the CDR3 is TGTGCCAGCAGTTTGTTAGCGGGCGAGCAGTACTTC.

This clonotype was picked up a small number of times. J is TRBJ2-5 and V is TRBV28, with 11 nucleotides matching TRBD2. The trim removed 3 bases at V and 5 bases at J, leaving 8 bases unmatched. CDR1 MDHEN and CDR2 SYDVKM come from the germline V gene. This CDR3 comprises 16 residues. The CDR3 DNA sequence: TGTGCCAGCAGTTTCCGACTAGCGGGAAGCAGGGAGACCCAGTACTTC. It codes for CASSFRLAGSRETQYF.

J is TRBJ2-3 and V is TRBV4-3, with a possible D match to TRBD2 (6 bases). Germline V lookup: CDR1 LGHNA, CDR2 YSLEER. The CDR3 loop spans 15 amino acids. The ends were cut back, 4 bases at V and 2 bases at J, with 13 bases in the middle. CDR3 nucleotides: TGCGCCAGCAGCCTTTCAGCGGGTCTCACAGATACGCAGTATTTT. The encoded protein is CASSLSAGLTDTQYF.

The chain has TRBV7-3 and TRBJ2-1; unclear D gene. Germline V lookup: CDR1 SGHTA, CDR2 FQGTGA. This CDR3 is 16 amino acids long. V was cut by 4 bases and J by 1 base, with 14 bases left in between. CDR3 coding DNA: TGTGCCAGCAGCTCAAGGGCGGCCGGATCCTACAATGAGCAGTTCTTC. Translating gives CASSSRAAGSYNEQFF.

This clonotype was seen once. The chain links TRBV12-3 or TRBV12-4 to TRBJ2-1; the match to TRBD2 covers 8 bases. After removal of 6 bases from V and 5 bases from J, the junction contained 9 bases not matched to a gene. The CDR3 covers 15 residues. CDR3 coding DNA: TGTGCCAGCAGCCCGGGACTAGGGGATCACAATGAGCAGTTCTTC. Amino acids: CASSPGLGDHNEQFF.

This clonotype was counted a few times. The chain links TRBV7-2 to TRBJ2-1; 13 nucleotides line up with TRBD2. J gave up 5 bases and V 5 bases, and 3 bases lay outside the gene matches. CDR3 length: 15 residues. Germline loops: CDR1 SGHTA, CDR2 FQGNSA. The DNA of the CDR3 is TGTGCCAGCAGCGGAGGACTAGCGGGAGACAATGAGCAGTTCTTC. Its protein product is CASSGGLAGDNEQFF.

This clonotype appeared many times. The chain employs TRBV7-2 and TRBJ2-5, with D perhaps matching TRBD1 (5 bases). The germline V and J ends were trimmed by 1 base and 3 bases, with 12 bases remaining between them. This CDR3 has 15 residues. Germline V gives CDR1 SGHTA, CDR2 FQGNSA. CDR3 loop: CASSLVVGREETQYF. CDR3 nucleotides: TGTGCCAGCAGCTTAGTGGTGGGCAGGGAAGAGACCCAGTACTTC.

V is TRBV20-1 and J is TRBJ2-7; the match to TRBD2 covers 7 bases. V shed 8 bases, J shed 1 base, and the junction held 11 bases outside the gene matches. Germline lookup yields CDR1 DFQATT and CDR2 SNEGSKA (reference sequence). This CDR3 contains 14 residues. The CDR3 coding sequence is TGCAGTCATTCATCACCGGGACTATCCTACGAGCAGTACTTC. Amino acids: CSHSSPGLSYEQYF.

In its sample, this clonotype was seen a few times. The rearrangement links TRBV6-6 to TRBJ2-2; D may be TRBD1 (6 bases). The CDR3 consists of 15 residues. Per the germline V gene, CDR1 is MNHNY and CDR2 is SVGAGI (reference sequence). V lost 6 bases to trimming and J lost 3 bases, with 14 bases between them. The CDR3 DNA follows: TGTGCCAGCAGGCCGTATCCAGGGGACACCGGGGAGCTGTTTTTT. Protein: CASRPYPGDTGELFF.

Many counts were recorded for this clonotype. The V gene is TRBV28, the J gene TRBJ2-7; TRBD2 agrees at 12 bases. Unmatched junction bases numbered 4, after V lost 6 bases and J lost 1 base. CDR1 MDHEN and CDR2 SYDVKM come from the germline V gene. The CDR3 sequence is 15 residues long. The CDR3 here is CASRLAGGSSYEQYF. In DNA form, the CDR3 reads TGTGCCAGCAGGCTAGCGGGAGGGTCATCCTACGAGCAGTACTTC.